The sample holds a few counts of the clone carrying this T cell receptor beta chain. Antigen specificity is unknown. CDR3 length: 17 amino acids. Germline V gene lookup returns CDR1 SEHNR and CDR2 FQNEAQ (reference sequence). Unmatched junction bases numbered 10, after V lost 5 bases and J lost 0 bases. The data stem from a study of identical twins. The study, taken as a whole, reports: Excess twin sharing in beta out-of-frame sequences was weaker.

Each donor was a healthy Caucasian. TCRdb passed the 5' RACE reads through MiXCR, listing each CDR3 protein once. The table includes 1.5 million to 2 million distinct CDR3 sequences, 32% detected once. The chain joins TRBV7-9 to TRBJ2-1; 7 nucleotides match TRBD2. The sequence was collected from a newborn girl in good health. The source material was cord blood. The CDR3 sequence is CASSALTSRRSYNEQFF. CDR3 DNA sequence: TGTGCCAGCAGCGCACTGACTAGCCGCCGCTCCTACAATGAGCAGTTCTTC.